The T cell receptor (beta chain) under discussion was sequenced for a study of neurological immune-mediated disorders. General study points: Expanded clones shared no CDR3 amino acid sequences across subjects, suggesting private repertoires in all groups.

Germline CDR1 reads ENHRY; CDR2 reads SYGVKD. CDR3 length equals 14 residues. The V gene lost 10 bases and the J gene lost 3 bases, with 19 bases spanning the gap. This clonotype has just a few counts. Its antigen is still unknown. The unsorted libraries were made from 2 million PBMCs kept at -80 C. The authors produced cDNA by 5'RACE using 10-nucleotide random UMIs. Each sequencing run yielded over 160 million TCR-beta sequences from 15-18 subjects. TCRdb re-called the 5' RACE reads with MiXCR, one entry per CDR3 protein. This table holds 45,000 or so distinct CDR3 sequences, over 9.5% found once. Sequenced sample: PBMCs. The genes are TRBV10-3 and TRBJ2-7, with D possibly TRBD2 on 6 matching bases. The TCR sequence derives from a female donor in good health. CDR3 nucleotide sequence: TGTGCCACCTCGCGAGGGACTGGAGACTACGAGCAGTACTTC. Residues: CATSRGTGDYEQYF.